This section outlines one TCR beta chain sequence together with its context. Other DNA sequences within the sample encode an identical CDR3. Per the original data handling: The assay estimated nucleated cells by amplifying reference gene primers. Profiling relied on immunoSEQ multiplex PCR, and the TCRdb table lists in-frame clones only, not all of them. V and J calls and clone size are given by that table; D and trimming were obtained from the DNA. The table has about 220,000 clones, 70% to 90% seen once. These data originate in a study of blood T cell repertoires in COVID-19. Overall study: Sites in the United States, Italy and Spain provided acute and convalescent COVID-19 samples. T cells, B-cell-depleted T cells, or PBMCs supplied cDNA or gDNA.

Germline V gives CDR1 GTSNPN, CDR2 SVGIG (reference sequence). The V end lost 0 bases, the J end lost 1 base, and 6 bases lay between the germline ends. The CDR3 sequence is 13 residues long. Sequencing input: peripheral blood. This chain joins TRBV30 and TRBJ1-1; D gene unclear. This receptor was identified in a man over 45 who had recovered from COVID-19. The CDR3: CAWSVSQNTEAFF. As DNA, the CDR3 is TGTGCCTGGAGTGTTAGCCAGAACACTGAAGCTTTCTTT.